What follows describes a single TCR beta chain. These data originate in a study of blood T cell repertoires in COVID-19. The wider study: Researchers got acute and convalescent COVID-19 samples from the United States, Italy and Spain.

Profiling relied on immunoSEQ multiplex PCR, and the TCRdb table lists in-frame clones only, not all of them. In the table there are about 230,000 clones, 70% to 90% of which are singletons. The sequenced sample consisted of peripheral blood. The TCR comes from a middle-aged man with acute or convalescent COVID-19.

The CDR3 DNA follows: TGTGCCAGCAGTGGGACAGGGAGGGCTGAAGCTTTCTTT. It is translated as CASSGTGRAEAFF. V and J are TRBV12-3 or TRBV12-4 and TRBJ1-1, with 9 bases identical to TRBD1. Germline trimming cut 5 bases from V and 6 bases from J; bases unmatched to any gene: 4. CDR3 size: 13 residues.